Sequencing of this T cell receptor (beta chain) was carried out in a study of blood T cells in healthy people across ages. A second about 6 to 12 cycle PCR used barcoded and J-beta primers. Via MiXCR, TCRdb re-called the 5' RACE reads, giving one row per CDR3 protein. The repertoire holds roughly 930,000 distinct CDR3 sequences, around 49% seen once, with around an eighth in the top ten. The material sequenced was blood. This receptor was identified in a man aged 25-45 years in good health.

CDR3 nucleotide sequence: TGTGCCAGCAGTGATATCGGACCAGCGGTTCAAGAGACCCAGTACTTC. Its translation: CASSDIGPAVQETQYF. The chain links TRBV6-1 to TRBJ2-5; D possibly corresponds to TRBD2 (5 bases). There are 16 residues in the CDR3. The germline gives CDR1 MNHNS, CDR2 SASEGT. V was clipped by 3 bases and J by 2 bases, with 16 bases between them.